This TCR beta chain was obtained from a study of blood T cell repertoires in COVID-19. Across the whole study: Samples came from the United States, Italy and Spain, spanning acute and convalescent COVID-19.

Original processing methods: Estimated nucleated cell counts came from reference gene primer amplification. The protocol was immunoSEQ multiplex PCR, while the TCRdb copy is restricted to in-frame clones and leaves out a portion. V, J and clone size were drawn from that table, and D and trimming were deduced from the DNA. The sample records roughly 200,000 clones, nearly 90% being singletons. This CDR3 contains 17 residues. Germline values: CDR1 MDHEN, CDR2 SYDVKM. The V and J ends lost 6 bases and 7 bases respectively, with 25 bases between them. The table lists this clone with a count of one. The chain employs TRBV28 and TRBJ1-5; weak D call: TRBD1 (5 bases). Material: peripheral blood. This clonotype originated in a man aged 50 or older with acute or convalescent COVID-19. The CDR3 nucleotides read TGTGCCAGCAGGGCATTTAAAAGGTCCAGAGCAGGGCAGCCCCAGCATTTT. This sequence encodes CASRAFKRSRAGQPQHF.